Below are 9 T cell receptor beta chains sequenced from a single sample in a study of blood T cell repertoires in COVID-19. Assay used: immunoSEQ multiplex PCR; TCRdb lists only in-frame clones, some missing. The sample holds around 74,000 clones, roughly 90% seen once. The sample consisted of peripheral blood. These receptor sequences come from an elderly woman with active or convalescent COVID-19.

V gene TRBV29-1 combines with J gene TRBJ1-1; 7 nucleotides match TRBD1. Germline V lookup: CDR1 SQVTM, CDR2 ANQGSEA. V shed 1 base, J shed 7 bases, and the junction held 9 bases outside the gene matches. This CDR3 contains 14 residues. CDR3 sequence: CSVEVQGNWVEAFF. CDR3 DNA sequence: TGCAGCGTTGAAGTACAGGGGAATTGGGTTGAAGCTTTCTTT. The whole variable domain, filled in from reference TRBV29-1 and TRBJ1-1, reads SAVISQKPSRDICQRGTSLTIQCQVDSQVTMMFWYRQQPGQSLTLIATANQGSEATYESGFVIDKFPISRPNLTFSTLTVSNMSPEDSSIYLCSVEVQGNWVEAFFGQGTRLTVV.

V gene TRBV27 combines with J gene TRBJ1-2; D remains unclear. Germline V CDR1 and CDR2: MNHEY, SMNVEV (reference sequence). The CDR3 runs 17 residues. The ends were cut back, 3 bases at V and 0 bases at J, with 17 bases in the middle. The DNA of the CDR3 is TGTGCCAGCAGTTTTCGCCAACACGGGAGTCCTAACTATGGCTACACCTTC. Amino acid sequence: CASSFRQHGSPNYGYTF.

The V and J genes are TRBV6-5 and TRBJ1-2; TRBD1 matches at 7 bases. Per the germline V gene, CDR1 is MNHEY and CDR2 is SVGAGI. Unmatched junction bases numbered 5, after V lost 2 bases and J lost 8 bases. This CDR3 has 13 amino acids. The CDR3 DNA sequence: TGTGCCAGCAGTTACGGGACAGTCGAAGGCTACACCTTC. It codes for CASSYGTVEGYTF.

The J gene is TRBJ2-6, the V gene TRBV10-2; D perhaps matches TRBD2 (5 bases). The ends were cut back, 5 bases at V and 0 bases at J, with 11 bases in the middle. Germline CDR1 reads WSHSY; CDR2 reads SAAADI. CDR3 length: 16 residues. The CDR3 loop is CASSPSGNSGANVLTF. CDR3 coding DNA: TGCGCCAGCAGTCCCTCGGGGAACTCTGGGGCCAACGTCCTGACTTTC.

The J gene is TRBJ1-6, the V gene TRBV19; D ambiguous. This CDR3 region has 15 residues. The ends were cut back, 4 bases at V and 6 bases at J, with 13 bases in the middle. Looked up from germline, CDR1 is LNHDA and CDR2 is SQIVND (reference sequence). CDR3 loop: CASSNEPRGNSPLHF. The CDR3 DNA reads TGTGCCAGTAGTAACGAACCCCGGGGTAATTCACCCCTCCACTTT.

The chain employs TRBV27 and TRBJ2-7, with D possibly matching TRBD1 (6 bases). The germline CDR1 and CDR2 sequences are MNHEY and SMNVEV (reference sequence). The CDR3 consists of 13 residues. Trimming removed 3 bases at V and 7 bases at J, with 13 bases between. CDR3 loop: CASSLVGAGEQYF. Here the CDR3 DNA reads TGTGCCAGCAGTTTGGTGGGGGCGGGTGAGCAGTACTTC.

V usage is TRBV21-1 and J usage is TRBJ1-5; the D call in the table, TRBD1, was not verified against the DNA. TRBV21-1 is recorded as a pseudogene. CDR3 size: 17 residues. As DNA, the CDR3 is TGTGCCAGCAGCCCCCGGGACAGGGAATCTAGCAATCAGCCCCAGCATTTT. Translation gives CASSPRDRESSNQPQHF.

V is TRBV5-6 and J is TRBJ1-6, with D uncertain. The germline gives CDR1 SGHDT, CDR2 YYEEEE. The CDR3 length is 14 residues. V lost 1 base to trimming and J lost 6 bases, with 8 bases between them. The CDR3 sequence: CASSLYQVNSPLHF. In DNA, the CDR3 is TGTGCCAGCAGCTTGTATCAGGTTAATTCACCCCTCCACTTT.

J is TRBJ2-3 and V is TRBV19; D may be TRBD2 (6 bases). V was cut by 3 bases and J by 0 bases, with 10 bases left in between. Germline CDR1 and CDR2: LNHDA and SQIVND (reference sequence). CDR3 length: 15 residues. In nucleotides, the CDR3 is TGTGCCAGTAGTATGGCGGGGTGGAGCACAGATACGCAGTATTTT. Its translation: CASSMAGWSTDTQYF.